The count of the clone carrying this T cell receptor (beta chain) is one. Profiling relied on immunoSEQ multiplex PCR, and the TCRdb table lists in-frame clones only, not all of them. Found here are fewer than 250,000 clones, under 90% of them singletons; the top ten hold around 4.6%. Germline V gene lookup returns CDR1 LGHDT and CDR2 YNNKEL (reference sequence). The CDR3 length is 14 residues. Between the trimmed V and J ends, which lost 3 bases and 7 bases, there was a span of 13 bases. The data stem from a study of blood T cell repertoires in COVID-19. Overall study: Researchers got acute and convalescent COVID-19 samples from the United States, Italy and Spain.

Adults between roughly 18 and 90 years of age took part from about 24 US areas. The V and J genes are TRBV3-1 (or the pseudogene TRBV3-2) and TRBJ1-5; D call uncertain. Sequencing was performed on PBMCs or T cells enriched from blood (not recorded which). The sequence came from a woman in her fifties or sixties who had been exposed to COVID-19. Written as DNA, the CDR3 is TGTGCCAGCAGCCAGGAGGTGGAGAGCCAGCCCCAGCATTTT. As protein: CASSQEVESQPQHF.